These T cell receptor beta chains were read from a single sample in a study of cytomegalovirus exposure and HLA in healthy donors. Sequencing was performed with immunoSEQ multiplex PCR; in TCRdb, only in-frame clones are kept and a portion is missing. This sample's clone table lists around 110,000 clones. The material sequenced was PBMCs. These receptors came from a man in his forties in good health and CMV-seropositive. CDR3s include the opening cysteine and the closing phenylalanine or tryptophan. Fields, in order: V gene, J gene, D gene, CDR3 protein, CDR3 DNA. A D gene is named only where the DNA matches it firmly.

v_call: TRBV28
j_call: TRBJ2-1
d_call: TRBD2
cdr3_aa: CASSRSGRGKKLSSYNEQFF
cdr3_nt: TGTGCCAGCAGTCGAAGCGGGAGGGGTAAAAAACTTAGCTCCTACAATGAGCAGTTCTTC

v_call: TRBV7-3
j_call: TRBJ2-2
d_call: TRBD2
cdr3_aa: CASGLAGPRDTGELFF
cdr3_nt: TGTGCCAGCGGACTAGCGGGCCCTAGGGACACCGGGGAGCTGTTTTTT

v_call: TRBV27
j_call: TRBJ1-5
d_call: TRBD1
cdr3_aa: CASSLLGQGGNQPQHF
cdr3_nt: TGTGCCAGCAGTCTGCTGGGACAGGGAGGCAATCAGCCCCAGCATTTT

v_call: TRBV29-1
j_call: TRBJ2-2
d_call: NA
cdr3_aa: CSVPSNTGELFF
cdr3_nt: TGCAGCGTTCCATCGAACACCGGGGAGCTGTTTTTT

v_call: TRBV7-8
j_call: TRBJ2-7
d_call: TRBD2
cdr3_aa: CASSFGLAAYEQYF
cdr3_nt: TGTGCCAGCAGCTTTGGACTAGCGGCGTACGAGCAGTACTTC

v_call: TRBV7-9
j_call: TRBJ2-2
d_call: NA
cdr3_aa: CASSADTANTGELFF
cdr3_nt: TGTGCCAGCAGCGCGGACACCGCGAACACCGGGGAGCTGTTTTTT

v_call: TRBV25-1
j_call: TRBJ2-1
d_call: TRBD2
cdr3_aa: CASSETSGVYNEQFF
cdr3_nt: TGTGCCAGCAGTGAGACTAGCGGAGTGTACAATGAGCAGTTCTTC

v_call: TRBV28
j_call: TRBJ1-1
d_call: TRBD1
cdr3_aa: CASSMDRGNTEAFF
cdr3_nt: TGTGCCAGCAGCATGGACAGGGGGAACACTGAAGCTTTCTTT

v_call: TRBV6-5
j_call: TRBJ2-7
d_call: NA
cdr3_aa: CASSYSSGEVAYEQYF
cdr3_nt: TGTGCCAGCAGTTACTCGTCAGGGGAAGTAGCCTACGAGCAGTACTTC

v_call: TRBV6-5
j_call: TRBJ1-5
d_call: TRBD1
cdr3_aa: CASSGTGDQPQHF
cdr3_nt: TGTGCCAGCAGCGGGACAGGGGATCAGCCCCAGCATTTT

v_call: TRBV6-5
j_call: TRBJ2-1
d_call: TRBD2
cdr3_aa: CASRPDRFLADEQFF
cdr3_nt: TGTGCCAGCAGACCAGATAGGTTCCTAGCGGATGAGCAGTTCTTC

v_call: TRBV9
j_call: TRBJ1-2
d_call: NA
cdr3_aa: CASSAISRGGVSYGYTF
cdr3_nt: TGTGCCAGCAGCGCCATCTCGAGGGGGGGCGTAAGCTATGGCTACACCTTC

v_call: TRBV4-1
j_call: TRBJ1-5
d_call: TRBD1
cdr3_aa: CASSQTGIGNQPQHF
cdr3_nt: TGCGCCAGCAGCCAGACAGGGATCGGCAATCAGCCCCAGCATTTT

v_call: TRBV6-5
j_call: TRBJ2-1
d_call: TRBD2
cdr3_aa: CASSSSSGGEKNEQFF
cdr3_nt: TGTGCCAGCAGTTCCTCTAGCGGGGGTGAGAAGAATGAGCAGTTCTTC

v_call: TRBV4-1
j_call: TRBJ2-4
d_call: NA
cdr3_aa: CASSQPVGGQNIQYF
cdr3_nt: TGCGCCAGCAGCCAACCTGTAGGGGGACAAAACATTCAGTACTTC

v_call: TRBV5-4
j_call: TRBJ2-2
d_call: TRBD2
cdr3_aa: CASSLSGSRTGELFF
cdr3_nt: TGTGCCAGCAGCTTGAGCGGGAGTCGCACCGGGGAGCTGTTTTTT

v_call: TRBV7-6
j_call: TRBJ2-7
d_call: NA
cdr3_aa: CASSLGMAGEQYF
cdr3_nt: TGTGCCAGCAGCTTAGGGATGGCGGGAGAGCAGTACTTC

v_call: TRBV5-6
j_call: TRBJ2-7
d_call: NA
cdr3_aa: CASSFPGNEQYF
cdr3_nt: TGTGCCAGCAGCTTCCCAGGGAACGAGCAGTACTTC

v_call: TRBV19
j_call: TRBJ2-2
d_call: NA
cdr3_aa: CARYQRANGSPGGGELFF
cdr3_nt: TGTGCCAGATATCAGAGGGCCAACGGGAGTCCAGGGGGCGGGGAGCTGTTTTTT

v_call: TRBV5-1
j_call: TRBJ2-3
d_call: TRBD1
cdr3_aa: CASSLEGQGAGTQYF
cdr3_nt: TGCGCCAGCAGCTTGGAGGGACAGGGGGCAGGTACGCAGTATTTT

v_call: TRBV5-6
j_call: TRBJ1-6
d_call: NA
cdr3_aa: CASSLPDSPLHF
cdr3_nt: TGTGCCAGCAGCTTGCCTGATTCACCCCTCCACTTT

v_call: TRBV11-2
j_call: TRBJ1-2
d_call: NA
cdr3_aa: CASSPIAVPYGYTF
cdr3_nt: TGTGCCAGCAGCCCCATAGCCGTTCCCTATGGCTACACCTTC

v_call: TRBV27
j_call: TRBJ2-7
d_call: NA
cdr3_aa: CASSEYGGDRNPYEQYF
cdr3_nt: TGTGCCAGCAGCGAATATGGGGGGGACAGGAACCCTTACGAGCAGTACTTC

v_call: TRBV5-6
j_call: TRBJ2-5
d_call: NA
cdr3_aa: CASSLPRGSQETQYF
cdr3_nt: TGTGCCAGCAGCTTACCCAGGGGCTCCCAAGAGACCCAGTACTTC

v_call: TRBV21-1
j_call: TRBJ2-1
d_call: NA
cdr3_aa: CASSRTKTGTSGRGDEQFF
cdr3_nt: TGTGCCAGCAGCAGAACGAAAACCGGGACTAGCGGGAGAGGGGATGAGCAGTTCTTC

v_call: TRBV19
j_call: TRBJ2-7
d_call: TRBD2
cdr3_aa: CASSANRGTSGTSHEQYF
cdr3_nt: TGTGCCAGTAGTGCAAACCGCGGGACTAGCGGAACTAGCCACGAGCAGTACTTC

v_call: TRBV27
j_call: TRBJ2-5
d_call: TRBD2
cdr3_aa: CASSLVASGPTLETQYF
cdr3_nt: TGTGCCAGCAGTTTAGTGGCTAGCGGGCCGACTTTAGAGACCCAGTACTTC

v_call: TRBV14
j_call: TRBJ2-1
d_call: NA
cdr3_aa: CASSRTGLFEQFF
cdr3_nt: TGTGCCAGCAGCCGGACCGGACTATTTGAGCAGTTCTTC

v_call: TRBV9
j_call: TRBJ1-2
d_call: NA
cdr3_aa: CASSVGREAFNYGYTF
cdr3_nt: TGTGCCAGCAGCGTAGGCAGGGAAGCCTTCAACTATGGCTACACCTTC

v_call: TRBV15
j_call: TRBJ1-5
d_call: NA
cdr3_aa: CATSNARGGGSNQPQHF
cdr3_nt: TGTGCCACCAGTAACGCCCGGGGGGGTGGTAGCAATCAGCCCCAGCATTTT

v_call: TRBV6-1
j_call: TRBJ2-3
d_call: NA
cdr3_aa: CASSEVSFRVDTQYF
cdr3_nt: TGTGCCAGCAGTGAAGTTTCTTTCAGGGTAGATACGCAGTATTTT

v_call: TRBV6-6
j_call: TRBJ2-7
d_call: NA
cdr3_aa: CASTMGLSYEQYF
cdr3_nt: TGTGCCAGCACCATGGGACTTTCCTACGAGCAGTACTTC

v_call: TRBV7-2
j_call: TRBJ1-1
d_call: NA
cdr3_aa: CASSLGQGLAFF
cdr3_nt: TGTGCCAGCAGCTTAGGGCAGGGATTGGCTTTCTTT

v_call: TRBV7-9
j_call: TRBJ2-3
d_call: TRBD2
cdr3_aa: CASSLALWTSGRAPDTQYF
cdr3_nt: TGTGCCAGCAGCTTAGCCCTCTGGACTAGCGGGAGGGCCCCAGATACGCAGTATTTT

v_call: TRBV28
j_call: TRBJ1-2
d_call: NA
cdr3_aa: CASRAGVTYGYTF
cdr3_nt: TGTGCCAGCAGGGCAGGGGTTACTTATGGCTACACCTTC

v_call: TRBV27
j_call: TRBJ2-1
d_call: NA
cdr3_aa: CASSLISASSYYNEQFF
cdr3_nt: TGTGCCAGCAGTTTAATTAGCGCATCCTCCTACTACAATGAGCAGTTCTTC

v_call: TRBV4-3
j_call: TRBJ2-2
d_call: NA
cdr3_aa: CASSQDSLNTGELFF
cdr3_nt: TGCGCCAGCAGCCAAGATTCGTTGAACACCGGGGAGCTGTTTTTT

v_call: TRBV5-8
j_call: TRBJ2-1
d_call: TRBD1
cdr3_aa: CASGTTGTGKAYNEQFF
cdr3_nt: TGTGCCAGCGGCACAACCGGGACAGGGAAGGCCTACAATGAGCAGTTCTTC

v_call: TRBV18
j_call: TRBJ1-2
d_call: NA
cdr3_aa: CASSPRQDGGYTF
cdr3_nt: TGTGCCAGCTCACCACGACAGGACGGTGGCTACACCTTC

v_call: TRBV5-1
j_call: TRBJ2-1
d_call: TRBD2
cdr3_aa: CASSSGLAALSSYNEQFF
cdr3_nt: TGCGCCAGCAGCTCGGGACTAGCGGCCCTGAGCTCCTACAATGAGCAGTTCTTC

v_call: TRBV6-5
j_call: TRBJ1-3
d_call: NA
cdr3_aa: CASSYAPGGAGNTIYF
cdr3_nt: TGTGCCAGCAGTTACGCCCCCGGGGGAGCTGGAAACACCATATATTTT

v_call: TRBV29-1
j_call: TRBJ2-3
d_call: TRBD2
cdr3_aa: CSVDGRHLTSTDTQYF
cdr3_nt: TGCAGCGTTGACGGGAGGCATCTAACGAGCACAGATACGCAGTATTTT

v_call: TRBV9
j_call: TRBJ1-1
d_call: TRBD1
cdr3_aa: CASSVGQGDWTEAFF
cdr3_nt: TGTGCCAGCAGCGTAGGACAGGGTGATTGGACTGAAGCTTTCTTT

v_call: TRBV11-2
j_call: TRBJ1-4
d_call: NA
cdr3_aa: CASSINEKLFF
cdr3_nt: TGTGCCAGCAGCATAAATGAAAAACTGTTTTTT

v_call: TRBV7-8
j_call: TRBJ2-7
d_call: TRBD2
cdr3_aa: CASSPNRLAGYEQYF
cdr3_nt: TGTGCCAGCAGCCCCAACAGACTAGCGGGTTACGAGCAGTACTTC

v_call: TRBV5-5
j_call: TRBJ1-2
d_call: TRBD1
cdr3_aa: CASSFTAGQNYGYTF
cdr3_nt: TGTGCCAGCAGCTTCACCGCGGGACAGAACTATGGCTACACCTTC

v_call: TRBV11-2
j_call: TRBJ1-5
d_call: NA
cdr3_aa: CASSYQGSNQPQHF
cdr3_nt: TGTGCCAGCAGCTACCAGGGAAGCAATCAGCCCCAGCATTTT

v_call: TRBV7-9
j_call: TRBJ2-1
d_call: TRBD1
cdr3_aa: CASSQGQGAHNEQFF
cdr3_nt: TGTGCCAGCAGCCAGGGACAGGGGGCTCACAATGAGCAGTTCTTC

v_call: TRBV9
j_call: TRBJ1-5
d_call: NA
cdr3_aa: CASSSGVGGNQPQHF
cdr3_nt: TGTGCCAGCAGCTCCGGGGTCGGAGGCAATCAGCCCCAGCATTTT

v_call: TRBV5-4
j_call: TRBJ2-3
d_call: TRBD2
cdr3_aa: CASSPLAGGATDTQYF
cdr3_nt: TGTGCCAGCAGCCCACTAGCGGGAGGAGCCACAGATACGCAGTATTTT

v_call: TRBV4-2
j_call: TRBJ1-3
d_call: TRBD1
cdr3_aa: CASSQSSGKGAGITIYF
cdr3_nt: TGTGCCAGCAGCCAATCCTCGGGGAAGGGGGCGGGTATCACCATATATTTT

v_call: TRBV5-1
j_call: TRBJ1-4
d_call: TRBD1
cdr3_aa: CASSGQGALQEGEKLFF
cdr3_nt: TGCGCCAGCTCCGGACAGGGGGCCCTTCAGGAGGGCGAAAAACTGTTTTTT

v_call: TRBV5-1
j_call: TRBJ1-2
d_call: NA
cdr3_aa: CASSLVSWAPNYGYTF
cdr3_nt: TGCGCCAGCAGCTTGGTTTCTTGGGCCCCTAACTATGGCTACACCTTC